This T cell receptor (beta chain) stems from a study of T cell responses to AZD1222 COVID-19 vaccine. The study's findings and limits: Researchers report vaccine-associated CD4 TCRs spanning spike, with dominance at 160-218 and 743-854.

Here immunoSEQ multiplex PCR was the method, and the copy in TCRdb shows in-frame clones only, minus some. Of tens of thousands of clones listed, around four fifths are singletons. This clone was seen just once. Its antigen is currently unknown. Specimen: peripheral blood, collected on day 0 of AZD1222 vaccination. The receptor's source is an adult in good health.

Here the CDR3 reads CASSFGRANQPQHF. The CDR3 bases are TGTGCCAGCAGTTTCGGCCGCGCTAATCAGCCCCAGCATTTT. The chain combines TRBV28 with TRBJ1-5; D is unclear. The CDR3 extends over 14 amino acids. V lost 3 bases to trimming and J lost 4 bases, with 10 bases between them. Germline V gene sequence: CDR1 MDHEN, CDR2 SYDVKM.